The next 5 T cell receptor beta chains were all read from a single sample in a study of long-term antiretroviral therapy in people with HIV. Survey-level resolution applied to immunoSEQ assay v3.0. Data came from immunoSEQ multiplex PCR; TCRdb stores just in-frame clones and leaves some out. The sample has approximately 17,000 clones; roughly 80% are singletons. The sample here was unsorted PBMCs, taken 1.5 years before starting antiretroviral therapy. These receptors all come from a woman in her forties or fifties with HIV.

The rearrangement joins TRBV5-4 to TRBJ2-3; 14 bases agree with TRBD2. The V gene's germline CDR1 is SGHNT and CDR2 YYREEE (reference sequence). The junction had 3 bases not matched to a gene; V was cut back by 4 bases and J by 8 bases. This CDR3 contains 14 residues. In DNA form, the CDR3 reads TGTGCCAGCAGCCCGGGACTAGCGGGGGCTACGCAGTATTTT. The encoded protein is CASSPGLAGATQYF.

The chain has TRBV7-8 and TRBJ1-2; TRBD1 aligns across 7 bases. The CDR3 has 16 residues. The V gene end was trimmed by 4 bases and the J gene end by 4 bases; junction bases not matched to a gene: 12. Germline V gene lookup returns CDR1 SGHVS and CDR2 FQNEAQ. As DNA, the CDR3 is TGTGCCAGCAGCTACAGCTCGGGACAGAGCTTCTATGGCTACACCTTC. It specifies CASSYSSGQSFYGYTF.

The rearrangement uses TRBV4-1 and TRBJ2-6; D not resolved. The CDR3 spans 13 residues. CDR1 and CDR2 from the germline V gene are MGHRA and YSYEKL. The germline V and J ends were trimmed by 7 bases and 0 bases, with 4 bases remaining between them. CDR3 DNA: TGCGCCAGCACGGACTCTGGGGCCAACGTCCTGACTTTC. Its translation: CASTDSGANVLTF.

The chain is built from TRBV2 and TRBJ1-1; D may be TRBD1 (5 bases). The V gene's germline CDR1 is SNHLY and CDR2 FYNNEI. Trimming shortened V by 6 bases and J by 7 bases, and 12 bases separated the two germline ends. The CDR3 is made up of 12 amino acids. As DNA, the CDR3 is TGTGCCAGCAGCGGGGACGGATTTGAAGCTTTCTTT. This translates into CASSGDGFEAFF.

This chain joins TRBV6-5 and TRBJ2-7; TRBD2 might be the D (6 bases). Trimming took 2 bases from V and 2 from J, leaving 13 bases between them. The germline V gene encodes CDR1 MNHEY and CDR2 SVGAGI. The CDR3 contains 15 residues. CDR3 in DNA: TGTGCCAGCAGTTACGCGGGGCCCGAAACCTACGAGCAGTACGTC. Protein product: CASSYAGPETYEQYV.